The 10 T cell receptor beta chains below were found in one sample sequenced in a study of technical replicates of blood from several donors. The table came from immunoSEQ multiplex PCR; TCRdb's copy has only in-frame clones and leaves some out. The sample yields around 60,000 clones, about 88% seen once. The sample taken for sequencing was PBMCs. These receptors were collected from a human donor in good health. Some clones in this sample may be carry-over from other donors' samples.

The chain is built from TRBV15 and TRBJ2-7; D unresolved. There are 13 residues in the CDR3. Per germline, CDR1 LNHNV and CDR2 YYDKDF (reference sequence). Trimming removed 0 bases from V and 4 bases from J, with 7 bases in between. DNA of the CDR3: TGTGCCACCAGCAGAGATCTGAGTTACGAGCAGTACTTC. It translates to CATSRDLSYEQYF.

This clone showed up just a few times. The CDR3 DNA follows: TGTGCCTGGAGTGTAGGAGGGGGCTTTCAGCCCCAGCATTTT. Translation: CAWSVGGGFQPQHF. V is TRBV30 and J is TRBJ1-5, with 7 nucleotides matching TRBD1. Germline V gives CDR1 GTSNPN, CDR2 SVGIG (reference sequence). J lost 6 bases, V lost 0 bases, and 5 bases had no gene match. The CDR3 has 14 residues.

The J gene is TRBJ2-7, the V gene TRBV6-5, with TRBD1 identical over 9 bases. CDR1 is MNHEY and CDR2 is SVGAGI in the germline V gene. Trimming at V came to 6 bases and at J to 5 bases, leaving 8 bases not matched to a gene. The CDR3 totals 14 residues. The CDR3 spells CASRTGTGWNEQYF. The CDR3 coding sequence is TGTGCCAGCAGGACCGGGACAGGGTGGAACGAGCAGTACTTC.

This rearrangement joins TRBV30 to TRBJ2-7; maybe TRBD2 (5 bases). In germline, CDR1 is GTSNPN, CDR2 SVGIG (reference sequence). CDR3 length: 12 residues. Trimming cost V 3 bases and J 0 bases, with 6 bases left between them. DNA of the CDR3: TGTGCCTGGAGCGGGGACTCCTACGAGCAGTACTTC. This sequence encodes CAWSGDSYEQYF.

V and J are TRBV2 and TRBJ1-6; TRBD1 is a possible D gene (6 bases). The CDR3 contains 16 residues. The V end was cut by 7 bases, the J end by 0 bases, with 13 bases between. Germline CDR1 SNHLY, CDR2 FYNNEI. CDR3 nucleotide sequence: TGTGCCAGCAATAAACAGGGTAGCTCCTATAATTCACCCCTCCACTTT. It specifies CASNKQGSSYNSPLHF.

CDR3 DNA: TGTGCCAGCAGCTCCGGTGGGAACACTGAAGCTTTCTTT. As protein: CASSSGGNTEAFF. This chain links TRBV7-3 with TRBJ1-1; D uncertain. The V end was cut by 4 bases, the J end by 1 base, with 7 bases between. Germline CDR1 reads SGHTA; CDR2 reads FQGTGA. The CDR3 runs to 13 residues.

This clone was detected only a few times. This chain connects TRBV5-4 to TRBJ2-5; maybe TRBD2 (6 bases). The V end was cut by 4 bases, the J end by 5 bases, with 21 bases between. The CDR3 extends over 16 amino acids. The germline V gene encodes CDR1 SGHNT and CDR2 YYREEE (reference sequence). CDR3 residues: CASSQTRLVSGETQYF. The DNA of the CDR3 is TGTGCCAGCAGCCAAACAAGACTAGTCTCTGGGGAGACCCAGTACTTC.

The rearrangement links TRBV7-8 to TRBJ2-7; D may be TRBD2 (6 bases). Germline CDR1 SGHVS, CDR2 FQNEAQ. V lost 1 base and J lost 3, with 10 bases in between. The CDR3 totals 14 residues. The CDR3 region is CASSLVSGSYEQYF. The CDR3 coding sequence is TGTGCCAGCAGCTTAGTTTCCGGGAGCTACGAGCAGTACTTC. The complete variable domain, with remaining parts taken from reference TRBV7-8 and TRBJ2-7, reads GAGVSQSPRYKVAKRGQDVALRCDPISGHVSLFWYQQALGQGPEFLTYFQNEAQLDKSGLPSDRFFAERPEGSVSTLKIQRTQQEDSAVYLCASSLVSGSYEQYFGPGTRLTVT.

CDR3 coding DNA: TGTGCCAGTAGTATTCAGGGGAGTAGCTACGAGCAGTACTTC. Its translation: CASSIQGSSYEQYF. The chain combines TRBV19 with TRBJ2-7, with D possibly TRBD1 on 6 matching bases. The V and J ends lost 3 bases and 3 bases respectively, with 12 bases between them. CDR1 and CDR2 from the germline V gene are LNHDA and SQIVND (reference sequence). CDR3 length: 14 residues.

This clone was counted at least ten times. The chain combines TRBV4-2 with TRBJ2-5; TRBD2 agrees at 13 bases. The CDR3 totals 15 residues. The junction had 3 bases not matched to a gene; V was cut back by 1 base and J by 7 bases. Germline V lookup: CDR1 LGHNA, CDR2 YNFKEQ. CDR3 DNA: TGTGCCAGCAGCCAAGGGACTAGCGGGGGTTGGACCCAGTACTTC. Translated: CASSQGTSGGWTQYF.